The TCR beta chain under discussion was sequenced for a study of blood T cell repertoires in COVID-19 (dated by TCRdb to the early 2020s). Some background on the complete study: The collaborator samples originated in the United States, Italy and Spain and spanned the acute and convalescent phases of COVID-19. The prospective study material was composed of cDNA or gDNA derived from T cells, B-cell-depleted T cells, or PBMCs. A freely available public database, intended as a resource for researchers studying the immune response to SARS-CoV-2, is where the repertoires were released. Where available, HLA class I and class II types were taken from metadata supplied by the sample provider and were not determined by assay-based typing. Deeply sampled blood TCRbeta repertoires from subjects exposed to, actively infected with, or recovered from COVID-19 were included in the dataset. Samples were obtained from the ongoing ImmuneRACE study (first 160 participants) and from 950 to 1,500 subjects provided by 6 global collaborators. The sample metadata nearly always contained a de-identified subject ID, COVID-19 status, age in years and sex.

The research as a whole found: Clinical and demographic metadata were provided uncurated, with the amount varying by source and participant.

The immunoSEQ Assay, a bias-controlled multiplex PCR, was used to amplify TCRbeta CDR3 regions from genomic DNA. Per the source publication's procedure: Nucleated cell counts per sample were estimated from amplification of reference gene primers within the assay. Sequence reads were collapsed and filtered to measure the absolute abundance of every unique TCRbeta CDR3 rearrangement. For each sample, productive Simpson clonality was calculated as the square root of Simpson's diversity index across productive rearrangements. TCRdb took over this immuneACCESS table, retaining in-frame rearrangements with V and J assigned. Such tables are incomplete; in checked studies, under half of the missing clones stem from an unresolved V gene, and the remainder is unexplained. Clone size and V and J calls were adopted from that table, with D and trimming inferred from the DNA. In all, the sample holds some 300,000 clones, and 90% of those were seen once. Clones ranked in the top ten supply around 0.97% of the sample.

At one collaborating source in Seattle, patients were enrolled during active infection and were followed longitudinally through the course of disease. Whole blood was collected in K2EDTA tubes by collaborating institutions according to the institutions' own protocols. For TCRbeta analysis, collaborator samples were shipped as frozen whole blood, as isolated PBMCs, or as DNA extracted from either sample type. With regard to this clone: Its antigen target is currently unknown. Within one base of it there is no much larger clone, and no base qualities were kept.

Sequencing was done on a sample of peripheral blood. This TCR was sampled from a woman in her forties with COVID-19, enrolled during active disease.

The CDR3 protein is CASSYSGRGTLRSNQPQHF. The sequence in DNA is TGTGCCAGCAGTTACTCGGGCAGGGGGACCTTGAGGAGCAATCAGCCCCAGCATTTT. The rearranged chain carries TRBV6-2 or TRBV6-3 and TRBJ1-5; 7 bases in the junction line up with TRBD1. CDR1 and CDR2 are drawn from the germline V gene: MNHEY, SVGEGT. The cysteine opens and the phenylalanine closes a CDR3 of 19 amino acids. The read is trimmed to its CDR3 DNA, 57 bases read in frame from base 1. Ends trimmed: V by 0 bases, J by 1 base; bases unmatched to a gene: 12.